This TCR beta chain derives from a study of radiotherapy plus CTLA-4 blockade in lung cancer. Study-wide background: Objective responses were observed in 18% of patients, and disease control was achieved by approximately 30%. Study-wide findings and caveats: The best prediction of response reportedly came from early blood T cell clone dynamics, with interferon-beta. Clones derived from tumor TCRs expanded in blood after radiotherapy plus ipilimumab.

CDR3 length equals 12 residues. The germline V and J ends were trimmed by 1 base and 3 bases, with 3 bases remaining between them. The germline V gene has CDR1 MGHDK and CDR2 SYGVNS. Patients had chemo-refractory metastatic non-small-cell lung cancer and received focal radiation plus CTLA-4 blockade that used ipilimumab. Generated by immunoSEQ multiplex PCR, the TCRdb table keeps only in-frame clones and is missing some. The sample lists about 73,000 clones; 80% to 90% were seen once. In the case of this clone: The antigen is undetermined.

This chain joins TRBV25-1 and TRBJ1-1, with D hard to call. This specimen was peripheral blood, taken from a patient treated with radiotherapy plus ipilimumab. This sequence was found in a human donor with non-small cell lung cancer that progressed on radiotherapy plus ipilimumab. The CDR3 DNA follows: TGTGCCAGCAGTGAATCAGACACTGAAGCTTTCTTT. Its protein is CASSESDTEAFF.